This T cell receptor beta chain derives from a study of cytomegalovirus exposure and HLA in healthy donors. Whole-study results and caveats: Most of the TCR beta V segments (in an earlier analysis) were productive either about 87% or about 30% of the time. With further analysis later on, most CMV-associated TCR beta chains appeared HLA-restricted. Associated with HLA alleles at 0.05 false discovery rate in a later analysis were about 17,000 TCR beta sequences.

Turning to this clone: What it binds is unknown.

The V and J ends lost 5 bases and 1 base, in that order; junction bases with no gene match: 7. Germline V CDR1 and CDR2: LNHDA, SQIVND (reference sequence). CDR3 length: 15 residues. The PCR ran on 60 Vbeta and 13 Jbeta primers. TCRdb's copy holds only in-frame clones and misses some; the assay was immunoSEQ multiplex PCR. This sample has a few hundred thousand clones; 80% to 85% occur once, and the top ten carry 8%. The source material was PBMCs. The chain has TRBV19 and TRBJ1-1; 7 bases are a match to TRBD1. This sequence originates from a woman aged 55 to 70 in good health and CMV-seropositive. The CDR3 sequence: CASSESWTGNTEAFF. DNA of the CDR3: TGTGCCAGTAGTGAAAGCTGGACAGGGAACACTGAAGCTTTCTTT.